Listed here is a single TCR beta chain. The data belong to a study of CD8 T cells in Susac syndrome. RNA was extracted with the RNeasy kit, and a quantity of roughly 0.5 to 1 ug was reverse transcribed using random hexamers. The immunoSEQ assay covered 54 Vbeta and 13 Jbeta segments for CDR3. In TCRdb, the immunoSEQ multiplex PCR reads were re-called with MiXCR into one record per CDR3 protein. Counted here are about 210,000 distinct CDR3 sequences, around 93% occurring once; the ten biggest clones make up about 0.15%. Trimming shortened V by 10 bases and J by 5 bases, and 11 bases separated the two germline ends. Germline lookup yields CDR1 MNHEY and CDR2 SVGAGI. The CDR3 covers 11 residues.

The sequenced sample consisted of CD4+ T cells from PBMCs. This receptor was obtained from a human donor with Susac syndrome. The chain employs TRBV6-5 and TRBJ2-5, with D maybe TRBD1 (6 bases). The CDR3 region has the DNA TGTGCCACCTCAGGGGAGGAGACCCAGTACTTC. The encoded protein is CATSGEETQYF.